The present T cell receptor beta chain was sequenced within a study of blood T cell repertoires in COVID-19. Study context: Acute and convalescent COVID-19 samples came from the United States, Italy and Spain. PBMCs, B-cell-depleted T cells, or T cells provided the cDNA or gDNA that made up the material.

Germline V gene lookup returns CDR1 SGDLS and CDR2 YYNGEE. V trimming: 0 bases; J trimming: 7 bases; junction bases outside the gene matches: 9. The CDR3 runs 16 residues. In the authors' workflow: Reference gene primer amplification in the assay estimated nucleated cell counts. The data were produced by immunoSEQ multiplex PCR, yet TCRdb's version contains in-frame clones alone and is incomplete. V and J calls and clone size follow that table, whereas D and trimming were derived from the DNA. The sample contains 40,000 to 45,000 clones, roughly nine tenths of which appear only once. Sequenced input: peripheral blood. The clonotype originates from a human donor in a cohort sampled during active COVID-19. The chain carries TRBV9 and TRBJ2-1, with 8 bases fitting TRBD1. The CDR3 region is CASSVAQGAFRNEQFF. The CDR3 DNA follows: TGTGCCAGCAGCGTAGCTCAGGGGGCCTTTAGGAATGAGCAGTTCTTC.